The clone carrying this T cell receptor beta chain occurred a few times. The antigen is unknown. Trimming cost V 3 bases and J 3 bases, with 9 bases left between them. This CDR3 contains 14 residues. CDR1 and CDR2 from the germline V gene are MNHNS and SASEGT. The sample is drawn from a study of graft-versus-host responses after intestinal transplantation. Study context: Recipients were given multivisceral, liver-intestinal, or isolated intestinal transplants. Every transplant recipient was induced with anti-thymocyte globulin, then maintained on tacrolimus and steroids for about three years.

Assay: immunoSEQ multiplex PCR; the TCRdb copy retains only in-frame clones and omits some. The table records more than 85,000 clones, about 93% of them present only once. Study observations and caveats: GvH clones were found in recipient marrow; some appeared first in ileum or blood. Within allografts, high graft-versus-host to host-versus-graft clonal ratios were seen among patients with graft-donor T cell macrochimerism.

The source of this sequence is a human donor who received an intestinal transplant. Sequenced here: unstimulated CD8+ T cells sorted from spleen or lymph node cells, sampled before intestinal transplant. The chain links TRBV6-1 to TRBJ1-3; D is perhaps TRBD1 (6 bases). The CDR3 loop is CASSDTGLGNTIYF. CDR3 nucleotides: TGTGCCAGCAGTGATACAGGGCTTGGAAACACCATATATTTT.